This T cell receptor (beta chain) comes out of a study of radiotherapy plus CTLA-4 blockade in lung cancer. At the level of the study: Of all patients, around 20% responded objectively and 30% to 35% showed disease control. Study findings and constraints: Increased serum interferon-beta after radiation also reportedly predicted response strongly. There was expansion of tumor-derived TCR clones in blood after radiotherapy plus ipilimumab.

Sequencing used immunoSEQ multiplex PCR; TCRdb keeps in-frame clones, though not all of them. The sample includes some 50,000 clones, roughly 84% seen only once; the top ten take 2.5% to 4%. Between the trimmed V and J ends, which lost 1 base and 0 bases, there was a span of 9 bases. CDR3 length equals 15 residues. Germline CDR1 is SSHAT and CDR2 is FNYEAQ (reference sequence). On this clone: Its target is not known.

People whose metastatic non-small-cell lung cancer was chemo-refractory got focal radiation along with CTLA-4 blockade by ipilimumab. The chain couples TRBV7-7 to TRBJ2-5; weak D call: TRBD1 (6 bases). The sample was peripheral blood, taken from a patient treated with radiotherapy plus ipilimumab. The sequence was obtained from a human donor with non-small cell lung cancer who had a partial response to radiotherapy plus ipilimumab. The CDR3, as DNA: TGTGCCAGCAGCTTAGATAGGACAGACCAAGAGACCCAGTACTTC. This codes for CASSLDRTDQETQYF.